The source of this T cell receptor beta chain is a study of T cell responses to AZD1222 COVID-19 vaccine. Study findings and constraints: Elevations in Spike-specific TCR breadth and depth followed administration of two AZD1222 doses. Repertoires in all cases were sampled only once the peak T cell response had passed. CD4 TCRs covered the whole spike, strongest at regions 160-218 and 743-854.

With regard to this clone: Its antigen is currently unknown.

Sequencing was performed with immunoSEQ multiplex PCR; in TCRdb, only in-frame clones are kept and a portion is missing. The table shows about 180,000 clones, with 88% occurring only once. The germline CDR1 and CDR2 sequences are GTSNPN and SVGIG (reference sequence). The CDR3 covers 17 residues. The V segment lost 0 bases and the J segment 2 bases; nucleotides outside the gene matches: 9. The starting material was peripheral blood, obtained 28 days after the second AZD1222 dose. The chain uses TRBV30 and TRBJ1-2; TRBD1 matches 10 bases. The sequence was obtained from an adult who received the AZD1222 COVID-19 vaccine. CDR3 sequence (DNA): TGTGCCTGGAGTGTCGGGACAGGGGCCGCCCACAACTATGGCTACACCTTC. This encodes CAWSVGTGAAHNYGYTF.